This T cell receptor beta chain appears in the sequencing data of a study of CXCR3-negative and CXCR3-positive naive CD8 T cells. Study conclusions and caveats: Fresh PBMCs went into most assays, and CXCR3 expression partly declined after cryopreservation. Relative to CXCR3-negative naive cells, CXCR3-positive naive cells had more hydrophobic TRB CDR3s. Both naive subsets, CXCR3-negative and CXCR3-positive, displayed similar TRBV-TRBJ usage, unlike memory cells.

UMI-tagged TRB cDNA libraries were built via 5' RACE. From its re-call of the 5' RACE reads, TCRdb lists each CDR3 protein once, without DNA. The sample table includes 65,000 to 90,000 distinct CDR3 sequences. CDR1 is SEHNR, CDR2 FQNEAQ, per germline (reference sequence). This CDR3 contains 13 residues. Concerning this clonotype itself: Antigen unknown.

The rearrangement joins TRBV7-9 to TRBJ2-3. Sequenced input: naive CXCR3+ CD8+ T cells from blood. Subset indicated: CD45RO-CCR7+CD27+CD95- naive CD8+ T cells expressing CXCR3 (TNR3+). This TCR was recovered from a human donor in good health. Some clones in this sample may be carry-over from other donors' samples. This chain's CDR3 is CASSRSTTDTQYF.